This T cell receptor beta chain stems from a study of cytomegalovirus exposure and HLA in healthy donors. Study-level findings and limits: Reportedly, cytomegalovirus status was diagnosed with high sensitivity and specificity. A few chains tied to CMV proved CMV antigen-specific in vitro. A list of more than 150 TCR beta chains associated with cytomegalovirus was given. Most TCR sequences were uncommon, yet certain public TCRs appeared in many donors.

Trimming at V came to 7 bases and at J to 5 bases, leaving 12 bases not matched to a gene. Germline V gene lookup returns CDR1 MNHNS and CDR2 SASEGT. This CDR3 comprises 15 residues. Remarks on this clone: As yet, its antigen is unknown.

Clones were sequenced by immunoSEQ multiplex PCR, and TCRdb holds only the in-frame ones, with some missing. The data show 120,000 to 150,000 clones, 85% to 90% seen once. The sample comprised PBMCs. The J gene is TRBJ2-3, the V gene TRBV6-1; TRBD1 matches at 7 bases. The origin of this receptor is a woman younger than 35 in good health and CMV-seropositive. This CDR3 is CASISRQGVGDTQYF. The CDR3 DNA is TGTGCCAGCATCAGCAGACAGGGAGTCGGAGATACGCAGTATTTT.